This entry features one T cell receptor beta chain sequence. Its specificity is not known. Each CDR3 protein is one row after TCRdb ran MiXCR on the reads. Altogether roughly 640,000 distinct CDR3 sequences are present, 20% to 25% being singletons, with the ten largest covering roughly 8%. The data were taken from a study of T cell repertoires in cytomegalovirus infection. Study-wide findings and caveats: The ex vivo response showed dominance by HLA-C-restricted CMV-specific TCR beta clonotypes.

V trimming: 1 base; J trimming: 2 bases; junction bases outside the gene matches: 4. CDR3 size: 16 residues. CDR1 SGHTA and CDR2 FQGNSA come from the germline V gene. Sequencing input: CD8+ T cells from PBMCs. The J gene is TRBJ1-5, the V gene TRBV7-2; the match to TRBD1 covers 8 bases. This TCR was recovered from a human donor in good health (CMV status not recorded). Some clones in this sample may be carry-over from other donors' samples. This CDR3 is CASSLDRGEGNQPQHF. CDR3 nucleotide sequence: TGTGCCAGCAGCTTAGACAGGGGGGAAGGCAATCAGCCCCAGCATTTT.